A selection of T cell receptor beta chains follows, all from one sample in a study of CD8+ T cells in alopecia areata. Sequenced by immunoSEQ multiplex PCR; TCRdb stores in-frame clones only, minus some. Of approximately 91,000 clones in the sample, 35% to 50% were seen once. The sequencing input was CD4+ T cells sorted from blood. These receptors originate from a human donor with alopecia areata. CDR3s include the opening cysteine and the closing phenylalanine or tryptophan. The D gene is left open where the match is weak. Clone size is stated in some rows and not others, as once, few, many or a class when expanded.

clone size	D gene	V gene	CDR3 length	J gene	CDR3 DNA	CDR3 protein
NA	NA	TRBV29-1	13	TRBJ2-7	TGCAGCGTCGCTCGGAGGCAGTCCTACGAGCAGTACTTC	CSVARRQSYEQYF
NA	NA	TRBV30	12	TRBJ1-3	TGTGCCTGGACAGCTTCTGGAAACACCATATATTTT	CAWTASGNTIYF
NA	NA	TRBV7-2	15	TRBJ1-2	TGTGCCAGCAGCAGCTGGACAGAGAGAACTCATGGCTACACCTTC	CASSSWTERTHGYTF
NA	NA	TRBV2	14	TRBJ1-3	TGTGCCAGCAGTGAGCCCAGGGCTGGAAACACCATATATTTT	CASSEPRAGNTIYF
few	NA	TRBV29-1	13	TRBJ2-4	TGCAGCGCTGGGGGACTAGCCAAAAACATTCAGTACTTC	CSAGGLAKNIQYF
NA	TRBD1	TRBV5-1	18	TRBJ2-6	TGCGCCAGCAGCCTACCGGGACAGGGGACCTCTGGGGCCAACGTCCTGACTTTC	CASSLPGQGTSGANVLTF
NA	NA	TRBV9	14	TRBJ2-1	TGTGCCAGCAGCGTAGCTGGGCCTGTCAATGAGCAGTTCTTC	CASSVAGPVNEQFF
few	NA	TRBV30	14	TRBJ2-7	TGTGCCTGGAGTGTGTCGAGCGGTCCCTACGAGCAGTACTTC	CAWSVSSGPYEQYF
few	NA	TRBV14	14	TRBJ2-2	TGTGCCAGCAGTCCCAGGACCCGGGGCGGGGAGCTGTTTTTT	CASSPRTRGGELFF
medium-sized	NA	TRBV7-9	14	TRBJ1-1	TGTGCCAGCAGCTTACGGAGCCTACAAGGAGAAGCTTTCTTT	CASSLRSLQGEAFF
NA	TRBD2	TRBV6-6	15	TRBJ2-1	TGTGCCAGCAGTTACTCGACTAGCGGGAACAATGAGCAGTTCTTC	CASSYSTSGNNEQFF
medium-sized	NA	TRBV7-8	16	TRBJ2-3	TGTGCCAGCAGCTTAGCGCGGGCGCCCGGGGCAGATACGCAGTATTTT	CASSLARAPGADTQYF
NA	TRBD2	TRBV30	12	TRBJ2-5	TGTGCCTGCTCCAGCGGGAGCGAGACCCAGTACTTC	CACSSGSETQYF